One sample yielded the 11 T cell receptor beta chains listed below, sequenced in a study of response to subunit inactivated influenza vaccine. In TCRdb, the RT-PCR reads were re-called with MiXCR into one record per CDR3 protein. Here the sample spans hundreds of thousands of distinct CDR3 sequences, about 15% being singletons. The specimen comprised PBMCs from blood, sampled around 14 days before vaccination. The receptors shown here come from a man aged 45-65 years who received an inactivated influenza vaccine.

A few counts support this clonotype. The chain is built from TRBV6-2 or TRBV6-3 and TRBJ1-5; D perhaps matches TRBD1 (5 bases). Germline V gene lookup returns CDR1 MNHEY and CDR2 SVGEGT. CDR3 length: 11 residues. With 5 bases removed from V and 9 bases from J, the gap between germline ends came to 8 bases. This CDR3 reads CASSGGWPQHF. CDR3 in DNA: TGTGCCAGCAGTGGGGGTTGGCCCCAGCATTTT.

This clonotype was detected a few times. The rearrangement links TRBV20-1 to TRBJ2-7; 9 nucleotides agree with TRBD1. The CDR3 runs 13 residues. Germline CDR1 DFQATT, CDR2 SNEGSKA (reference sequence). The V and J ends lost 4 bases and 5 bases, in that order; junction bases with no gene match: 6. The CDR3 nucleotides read TGCAGTGCTAAGGGACAGGGAGGTGACGAGCAGTACTTC. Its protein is CSAKGQGGDEQYF.

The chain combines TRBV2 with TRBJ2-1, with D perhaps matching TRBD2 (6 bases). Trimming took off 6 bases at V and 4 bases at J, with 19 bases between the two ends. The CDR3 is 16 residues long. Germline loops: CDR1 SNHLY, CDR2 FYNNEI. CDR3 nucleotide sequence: TGTGCCAGCAGATTAGGGACTTCCCGGGGTTACAATGAGCAGTTCTTC. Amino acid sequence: CASRLGTSRGYNEQFF.

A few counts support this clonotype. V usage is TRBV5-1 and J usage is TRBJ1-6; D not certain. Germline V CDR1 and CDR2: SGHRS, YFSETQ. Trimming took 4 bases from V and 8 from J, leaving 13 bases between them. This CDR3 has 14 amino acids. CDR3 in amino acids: CASSNGDGDSPLHF. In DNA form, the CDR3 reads TGCGCCAGCAGCAACGGGGATGGCGATTCACCCCTCCACTTT.

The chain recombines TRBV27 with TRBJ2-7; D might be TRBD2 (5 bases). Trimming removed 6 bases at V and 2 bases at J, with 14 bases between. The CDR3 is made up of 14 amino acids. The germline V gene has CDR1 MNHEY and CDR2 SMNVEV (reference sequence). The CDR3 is CASSLSGIPYEQYF. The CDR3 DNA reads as TGTGCCAGCAGCTTAAGCGGCATACCCTACGAGCAGTACTTC.

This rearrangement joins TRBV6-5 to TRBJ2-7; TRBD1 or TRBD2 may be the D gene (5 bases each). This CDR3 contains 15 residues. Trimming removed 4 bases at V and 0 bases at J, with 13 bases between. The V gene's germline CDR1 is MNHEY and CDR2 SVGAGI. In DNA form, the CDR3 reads TGTGCCAGCAGTTCCTCGGGACGAAGCTCCTACGAGCAGTACTTC. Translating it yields CASSSSGRSSYEQYF.

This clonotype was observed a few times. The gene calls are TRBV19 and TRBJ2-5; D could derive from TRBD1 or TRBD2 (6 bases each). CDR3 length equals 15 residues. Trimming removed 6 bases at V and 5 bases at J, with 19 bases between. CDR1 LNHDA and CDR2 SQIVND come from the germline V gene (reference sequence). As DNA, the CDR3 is TGTGCCAGTAGAATGGGCGGGACACCGGGTGAGACCCAGTACTTC. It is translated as CASRMGGTPGETQYF.

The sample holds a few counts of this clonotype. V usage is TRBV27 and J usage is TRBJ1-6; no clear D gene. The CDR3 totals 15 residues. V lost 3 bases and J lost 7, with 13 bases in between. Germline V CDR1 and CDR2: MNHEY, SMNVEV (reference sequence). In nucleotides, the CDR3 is TGTGCCAGCAGTTTCCAAGACGGACGGAATTCACCCCTCCACTTT. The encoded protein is CASSFQDGRNSPLHF.

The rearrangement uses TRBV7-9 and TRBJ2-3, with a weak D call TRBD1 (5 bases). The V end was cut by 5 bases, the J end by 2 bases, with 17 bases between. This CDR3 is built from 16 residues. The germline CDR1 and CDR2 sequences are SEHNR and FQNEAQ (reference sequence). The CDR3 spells CASSPTSQGPTDTQYF. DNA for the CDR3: TGTGCCAGCAGCCCGACGTCGCAGGGCCCCACAGATACGCAGTATTTT.

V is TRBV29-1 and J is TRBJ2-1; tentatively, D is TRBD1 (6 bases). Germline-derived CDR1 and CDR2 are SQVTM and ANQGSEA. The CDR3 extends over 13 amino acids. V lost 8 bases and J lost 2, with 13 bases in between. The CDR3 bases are TGCAGCATATGGACAGCCCCCTACAATGAGCAGTTCTTC. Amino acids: CSIWTAPYNEQFF.

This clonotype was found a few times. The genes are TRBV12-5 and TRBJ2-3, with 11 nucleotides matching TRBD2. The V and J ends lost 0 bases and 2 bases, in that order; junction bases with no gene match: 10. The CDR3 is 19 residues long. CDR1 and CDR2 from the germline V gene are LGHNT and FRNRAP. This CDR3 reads CASGLVQGRLAGHTDTQYF. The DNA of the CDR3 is TGTGCTAGTGGTTTGGTACAGGGAAGACTAGCGGGACACACAGATACGCAGTATTTT.